What follows are 20 T cell receptor beta chains derived from one specimen sequenced in a study of blood T cell repertoires in COVID-19. Assay: immunoSEQ multiplex PCR; the TCRdb copy retains only in-frame clones and omits some. This sample has some 70,000 clones, with roughly nine tenths found just once. Sequencing used peripheral blood. Receptors originate from a man aged 35-49 years with COVID-19, enrolled during active disease.

This clone occurred once. V is TRBV4-2 and J is TRBJ1-3; 7 bases map to TRBD1. Trimming took 2 bases from V and 0 from J; bases not matched to a gene: 4. Germline CDR1 is LGHNA and CDR2 is YNFKEQ. CDR3 length: 16 residues. The CDR3 spells CASSQRDSDSGNTIYF. Written as DNA, the CDR3 is TGTGCCAGCAGCCAACGGGACAGCGACTCTGGAAACACCATATATTTT.

The chain uses TRBV6-5 and TRBJ1-4, with D perhaps TRBD1 (5 bases). The CDR3 is 16 amino acids. From germline, CDR1 is MNHEY and CDR2 SVGAGI. Trimming took off 2 bases at V and 7 bases at J, with 17 bases between the two ends. The CDR3 DNA sequence: TGTGCCAGCAGTTACCGGGGCGGGGCTTTGGGTGAAAAACTGTTTTTT. It codes for CASSYRGGALGEKLFF.

V gene TRBV3-1 (or the pseudogene TRBV3-2) combines with J gene TRBJ2-7; D is unclear. The V gene lost 2 bases and the J gene lost 0 bases, with 8 bases spanning the gap. This CDR3 contains 14 residues. Germline lookup yields CDR1 LGHDT and CDR2 YNNKEL (reference sequence). The CDR3 coding sequence is TGTGCCAGCAGCCAACGCGGCAGCTCCTACGAGCAGTACTTC. Its protein is CASSQRGSSYEQYF.

In DNA, the CDR3 is TGTGCCAGCAGCTTAGTAATCGGGGAGACGAATGGCTACACCTTC. Amino acids: CASSLVIGETNGYTF. The chain carries TRBV7-9 and TRBJ1-2; no clear D gene. The CDR3 has 15 residues. Between the trimmed V and J ends, which lost 1 base and 6 bases, there was a span of 15 bases. Germline CDR1 SEHNR, CDR2 FQNEAQ (reference sequence). Based on the CDR3 plus reference TRBV7-9 and TRBJ1-2, the full variable domain is DTGVSQNPRHKITKRGQNVTFRCDPISEHNRLYWYRQTLGQGPEFLTYFQNEAQLEKSRLLSDRFSAERPKGSFSTLEIQRTEQGDSAMYLCASSLVIGETNGYTFGSGTRLTVV.

The chain carries TRBV30 and TRBJ1-2; perhaps TRBD1 as D (6 bases). Deletions cut 1 base from V and 8 bases from J, with 11 bases between. Germline lookup yields CDR1 GTSNPN and CDR2 SVGIG (reference sequence). The CDR3 is 12 residues long. The CDR3 loop reads CAWSAGQWGYTF. The CDR3 DNA sequence: TGTGCCTGGAGTGCCGGACAGTGGGGCTACACCTTC.

The V and J genes are TRBV5-1 and TRBJ2-3; D is uncertain. CDR1 SGHRS and CDR2 YFSETQ come from the germline V gene. V was clipped by 1 base and J by 4 bases, with 4 bases between them. The CDR3 is 12 amino acids. Here the CDR3 DNA reads TGCGCCAGCAGCTTGCGAGCAGATACGCAGTATTTT. Translating gives CASSLRADTQYF. The entire variable domain, with the rest obtained from reference TRBV5-1 and TRBJ2-3, is as follows: KAGVTQTPRYLIKTRGQQVTLSCSPISGHRSVSWYQQTPGQGLQFLFEYFSETQRNKGNFPGRFSGRQFSNSRSEMNVSTLELGDSALYLCASSLRADTQYFGPGTRLTVL.

The chain combines TRBV2 with TRBJ1-2; 7 positions match TRBD1. There are 14 residues in the CDR3. CDR1 and CDR2 (germline): SNHLY, FYNNEI. V gave up 6 bases and J gave up 6 bases; unmatched junction bases: 10. CDR3 region: CASSGGGGENGYTF. CDR3 nucleotide sequence: TGTGCCAGCAGCGGTGGAGGGGGCGAAAATGGCTACACCTTC.

The gene calls are TRBV7-9 and TRBJ2-7, with D unresolved. This CDR3 is 11 amino acids long. The V end lost 8 bases, the J end lost 4 bases, and 9 bases lay between the germline ends. CDR1 is SEHNR and CDR2 is FQNEAQ in the germline V gene (reference sequence). CDR3 DNA sequence: TGTGCCAGCCAAGATCGGTACGAGCAGTACTTC. Protein sequence: CASQDRYEQYF.

This clone was detected once. The chain has TRBV28 and TRBJ1-6; perhaps TRBD1 as D (5 bases). The CDR3 length is 15 residues. With 7 bases removed from V and 7 bases from J, the gap between germline ends came to 17 bases. Per germline, CDR1 MDHEN and CDR2 SYDVKM. As DNA, the CDR3 is TGTGCCAGCACCCCCGGGGGAGAACTAAATTCACCCCTCCACTTT. It translates to CASTPGGELNSPLHF.

The rearrangement uses TRBV30 and TRBJ2-5; D uncertain. Trimming cost V 5 bases and J 5 bases, with 9 bases left between them. There are 11 residues in the CDR3. Per germline, CDR1 GTSNPN and CDR2 SVGIG (reference sequence). CDR3: CAWSTRETQYF. The CDR3 nucleotides read TGTGCCTGGTCGACGCGGGAGACCCAGTACTTC.

The chain combines TRBV19 with TRBJ1-6; D gene uncertain. Trimming shortened V by 10 bases and J by 0 bases, and 7 bases separated the two germline ends. CDR1 LNHDA and CDR2 SQIVND come from the germline V gene (reference sequence). The length of the CDR3 is 13 residues. The CDR3 protein is CATGSSYNSPLHF. CDR3 in DNA: TGTGCCACCGGGAGCTCCTATAATTCACCCCTCCACTTT.

The chain combines TRBV7-6 with TRBJ2-1, with TRBD2 matching 11 bases. J was trimmed by 1 base and V by 5 bases; bases with no gene match: 10. Germline V lookup: CDR1 SGHVS, CDR2 FNYEAQ. The CDR3 spans 18 residues. In DNA form, the CDR3 reads TGTGCCAGCAGCCCGACCGGGACTAGCGGCGGATCCTACAATGAGCAGTTCTTC. Amino acids: CASSPTGTSGGSYNEQFF.

The rearrangement joins TRBV7-9 to TRBJ1-1; D gene ambiguous. The CDR3 is 14 amino acids. From germline, CDR1 is SEHNR and CDR2 FQNEAQ (reference sequence). Trimming left V 6 bases short and J 0 bases short, with 11 bases between. The CDR3 DNA sequence: TGTGCCAGCAGTTCCAAACAAGTGAACACTGAAGCTTTCTTT. Translation: CASSSKQVNTEAFF.

This clone was observed a single time. This sequence joins TRBV5-1 and TRBJ2-5; 8 nucleotides agree with TRBD1. The CDR3 is made up of 15 amino acids. J gave up 4 bases and V 0 bases, and 5 bases lay outside the gene matches. Per germline, CDR1 SGHRS and CDR2 YFSETQ. DNA for the CDR3: TGCGCCAGCAGCTTGGCCGGACAGGGTGGAGAGACCCAGTACTTC. Protein product: CASSLAGQGGETQYF.

The gene calls are TRBV2 and TRBJ1-6, with a possible D match to TRBD1 (5 bases). The CDR3 runs 17 residues. Germline V gene sequence: CDR1 SNHLY, CDR2 FYNNEI. Trimming removed 7 bases at V and 7 bases at J, with 23 bases between. Written as DNA, the CDR3 is TGTGCCAGCATCAGCGCTTTGGGGCGTAACGAGAATTCACCCCTCCACTTT. It encodes CASISALGRNENSPLHF. The full variable domain, completed using reference TRBV2 and TRBJ1-6, is EPEVTQTPSHQVTQMGQEVILRCVPISNHLYFYWYRQILGQKVEFLVSFYNNEISEKSEIFDDQFSVERPDGSNFTLKIRSTKLEDSAMYFCASISALGRNENSPLHFGNGTRLTVT.

The chain has TRBV4-1 and TRBJ1-6; TRBD1 is a possible D gene (6 bases). V was pared by 4 bases and J by 8 bases, with 18 bases between. The CDR3 runs to 16 residues. Germline V lookup: CDR1 MGHRA, CDR2 YSYEKL. DNA for the CDR3: TGCGCCAGCAGCCTAGAGGCGGGGGCTGGATATTCACCCCTCCACTTT. Its translation is CASSLEAGAGYSPLHF.

This chain joins TRBV7-9 and TRBJ1-4; TRBD1 is a possible D gene (6 bases). The germline V and J ends were trimmed by 5 bases and 0 bases, with 22 bases remaining between them. Germline V gene data show CDR1 as SEHNR and CDR2 as FQNEAQ (reference sequence). The CDR3 length is 19 residues. The CDR3 region has the DNA TGTGCCAGCAGCCCTAGGGGGTGGACCGAGGACGCAACTAATGAAAAACTGTTTTTT. This encodes CASSPRGWTEDATNEKLFF.

The rearrangement links TRBV4-1 to TRBJ1-5; D is unclear. CDR3 length: 16 amino acids. The V and J ends lost 1 base and 6 bases respectively, with 16 bases between them. The germline V gene has CDR1 MGHRA and CDR2 YSYEKL. The CDR3 sequence: CASSQGRGLVGQPQHF. The DNA of the CDR3 is TGCGCCAGCAGCCAAGGGCGAGGGCTCGTCGGTCAGCCCCAGCATTTT.

For this clone: A read error is likely, as this CDR3 ends without the conserved phenylalanine or tryptophan. The limits of the CDR3 on the DNA are not certain, so only TCRdb's listed CDR3 is given. This chain's CDR3 is CASSDSARV. The V and J genes are TRBV6-4 and TRBJ1-2; TRBD1 is the table's D call and was not checked against the DNA. Germline lookup yields CDR1 MRHNA and CDR2 SNTAGT. With termini counted, the CDR3 has 9 amino acids.

The chain has TRBV10-3 and TRBJ1-2; D unresolved. The CDR3 runs to 13 residues. CDR1 is ENHRY and CDR2 is SYGVKD in the germline V gene. Trimming removed 3 bases from V and 8 bases from J, with 13 bases in between. DNA for the CDR3: TGTGCCATCAGTGACGGGGAGAGGCGAGGCTACACCTTC. Amino acids: CAISDGERRGYTF.